This T cell receptor beta chain was sequenced in a study of blood T cell repertoires in COVID-19. In the original processing: Reference gene primer amplification yielded estimated nucleated cell counts. TCRdb keeps only in-frame clones here, not all; method: immunoSEQ multiplex PCR. V and J calls and clone size follow that table, whereas D and trimming were derived from the DNA. The table has about 82,000 clones, 75% to 85% seen once. The length of the CDR3 is 16 residues. V lost 0 bases and J lost 4; bases outside the gene matches: 9. Germline V gene lookup returns CDR1 LGHNA and CDR2 YSLEER. This chain links TRBV4-3 with TRBJ2-7, with 7 bases that match TRBD2. Input material: peripheral blood. The receptor was derived from a middle-aged woman with active or convalescent COVID-19. The CDR3 here is CASSQDWAGARYEQYF. The CDR3 region has the DNA TGCGCCAGCAGCCAAGATTGGGCGGGAGCCCGATACGAGCAGTACTTC.